Shown below are 10 T cell receptor beta chains from a single sample sequenced in a study of metastatic and nonmetastatic thyroid tumors. TCRdb re-analyzed the PCR reads using MiXCR. The table has 25,000 to 35,000 clones, roughly 29% seen once. Until they underwent thyroid surgery, no patient had received any treatment. Sequencing used blood. These receptor sequences come from a female donor with papillary thyroid cancer or a benign thyroid nodule (not recorded which). Some clones in this sample may be carry-over from other donors' samples.

This clone has ten or more counts. The V call is TRBV7-9, the J call TRBJ2-6; 7 bases are shared with TRBD1. The CDR3 is 19 amino acids. Looked up from germline, CDR1 is SEHNR and CDR2 is FQNEAQ (reference sequence). The trim removed 6 bases at V and 0 bases at J, leaving 14 bases unmatched. DNA for the CDR3: TGTGCCAGCAGAGCCCCTGGGACAGTCAGCAACTCTGGGGCCAACGTCCTGACTTTC. It specifies CASRAPGTVSNSGANVLTF.

This rearrangement joins TRBV12-3 or TRBV12-4 to TRBJ2-7; maybe TRBD1 (6 bases). The CDR3 contains 12 residues. V was pared by 4 bases and J by 6 bases, with 10 bases between. DNA of the CDR3: TGTGCCAGCAGTTCGGACAGCCTCGAGCAGTACTTC. It encodes CASSSDSLEQYF.

V usage is TRBV30 and J usage is TRBJ1-1, with 7 bases that match TRBD1. This CDR3 is 15 amino acids long. V was pared by 5 bases and J by 3 bases, with 12 bases of the junction left unmatched. Germline V gives CDR1 GTSNPN, CDR2 SVGIG (reference sequence). The CDR3 nucleotides are TGTGCCTGGGATCCAAGGGGGCTCAGTGACACTGAAGCTTTCTTT. Protein: CAWDPRGLSDTEAFF.

This clone has ten or more counts. This sequence joins TRBV7-2 and TRBJ2-1; D is ambiguous. Trimming left V 4 bases short and J 5 bases short, with 15 bases between. Germline V gene data show CDR1 as SGHTA and CDR2 as FQGNSA. This CDR3 has 15 amino acids. CDR3 nucleotide sequence: TGTGCCAGCAGCTCTCTCGGATGGGTGGACAATGAGCAGTTCTTC. It is translated as CASSSLGWVDNEQFF.

The chain combines TRBV11-3 with TRBJ1-1; D is perhaps TRBD1 (6 bases). The ends were cut back, 5 bases at V and 5 bases at J, with 15 bases in the middle. CDR3 length: 14 residues. Looked up from germline, CDR1 is SGHNT and CDR2 is YENEEA. The CDR3 DNA is TGTGCCAGCAGCCCCCCCGGGGGGCGAACTGAAGCTTTCTTT. Protein sequence: CASSPPGGRTEAFF. Looking up the rest from reference TRBV11-3 and TRBJ1-1 gives the full variable domain: EAGVVQSPRYKIIEKKQPVAFWCNPISGHNTLYWYLQNLGQGPELLIRYENEEAVDDSQLPKDRFSAERLKGVDSTLKIQPAELGDSAVYLCASSPPGGRTEAFFGQGTRLTVV.

This clone has more than one count but fewer than ten. The V call is TRBV5-1, the J call TRBJ2-2, with 7 bases lining up with TRBD1. The germline CDR1 and CDR2 sequences are SGHRS and YFSETQ. J was trimmed by 7 bases and V by 2 bases; bases with no gene match: 5. The CDR3 length is 14 residues. The CDR3 DNA is TGCGCCAGCAGCTTCGGGACAGAGGGCGGGGAGCTGTTTTTT. It codes for CASSFGTEGGELFF.

This clone was counted at least ten times. J is TRBJ2-2 and V is TRBV9; the D is unclear. V was clipped by 0 bases and J by 7 bases, with 10 bases between them. The CDR3 loop spans 14 amino acids. The germline gives CDR1 SGDLS, CDR2 YYNGEE. CDR3 DNA sequence: TGTGCCAGCAGCGTAGCCGGCTTACGCGGGGAGCTGTTTTTT. Translated: CASSVAGLRGELFF.

The table lists this clone with a few counts. The chain carries TRBV6-2 or TRBV6-3 and TRBJ2-1; D is undetermined. The V gene lost 6 bases and the J gene lost 9 bases, with 15 bases spanning the gap. CDR1 and CDR2 (germline): MNHEY, SVGEGT. The length of the CDR3 is 13 residues. The CDR3 coding sequence is TGTGCCAGCAGGAGACCCATGGCGAGTGAGCAGTTCTTC. As protein: CASRRPMASEQFF.

The table lists this clone with many counts. J is TRBJ2-3 and V is TRBV7-9, with D unclear. Germline lookup yields CDR1 SEHNR and CDR2 FQNEAQ (reference sequence). The CDR3 is made up of 14 amino acids. The V end lost 5 bases, the J end lost 0 bases, and 9 bases lay between the germline ends. CDR3 DNA: TGTGCCAGCAGCGTCGAAGCTAGCACAGATACGCAGTATTTT. This encodes CASSVEASTDTQYF. Full variable domain (missing parts from reference TRBV7-9 and TRBJ2-3): DTGVSQNPRHKITKRGQNVTFRCDPISEHNRLYWYRQTLGQGPEFLTYFQNEAQLEKSRLLSDRFSAERPKGSFSTLEIQRTEQGDSAMYLCASSVEASTDTQYFGPGTRLTVL.

This clone was found many times. This chain joins TRBV5-1 and TRBJ2-7, with a tentative D call TRBD2 (5 bases). Germline-derived CDR1 and CDR2 are SGHRS and YFSETQ. The CDR3 consists of 14 residues. V lost 4 bases to trimming and J lost 3 bases, with 14 bases between them. The CDR3 DNA reads TGCGCCAGCAGCGAGCTAGCCCTCAGCTACGAGCAGTACTTC. Protein: CASSELALSYEQYF.